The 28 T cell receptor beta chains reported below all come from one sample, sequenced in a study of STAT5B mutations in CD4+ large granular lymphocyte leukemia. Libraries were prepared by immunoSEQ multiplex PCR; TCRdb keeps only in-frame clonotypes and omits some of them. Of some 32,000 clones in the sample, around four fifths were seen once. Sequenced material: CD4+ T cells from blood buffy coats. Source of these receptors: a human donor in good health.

The CDR3 DNA reads TGTGCCAGCTCACCGGCCAGGGGTCCCTACGAGCAGTACTTC. It is translated as CASSPARGPYEQYF. This chain links TRBV18 with TRBJ2-7; D perhaps matches TRBD1 (6 bases). Germline CDR1 reads KGHSH; CDR2 reads LQKENI. With 3 bases removed from V and 2 bases from J, the gap between germline ends came to 11 bases. The CDR3 covers 14 residues.

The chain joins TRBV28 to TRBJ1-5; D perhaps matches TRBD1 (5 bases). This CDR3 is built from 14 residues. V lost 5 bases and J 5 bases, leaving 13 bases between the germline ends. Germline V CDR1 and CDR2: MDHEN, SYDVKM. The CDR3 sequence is CASSRYQGDQPQHF. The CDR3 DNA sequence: TGTGCCAGCAGTCGATACCAGGGAGATCAGCCCCAGCATTTT.

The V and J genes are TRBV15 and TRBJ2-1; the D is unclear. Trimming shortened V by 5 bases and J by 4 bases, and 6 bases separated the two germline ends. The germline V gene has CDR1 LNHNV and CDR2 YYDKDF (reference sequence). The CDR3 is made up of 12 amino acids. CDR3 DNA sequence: TGTGCCACCAGCCGACGGTACAATGAGCAGTTCTTC. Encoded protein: CATSRRYNEQFF.

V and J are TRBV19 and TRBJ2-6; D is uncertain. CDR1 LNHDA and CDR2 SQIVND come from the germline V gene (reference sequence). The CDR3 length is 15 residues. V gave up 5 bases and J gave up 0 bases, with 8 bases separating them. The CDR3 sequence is CASSSVGSGANVLTF. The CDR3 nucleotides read TGTGCCAGTAGTTCGGTGGGCTCTGGGGCCAACGTCCTGACTTTC. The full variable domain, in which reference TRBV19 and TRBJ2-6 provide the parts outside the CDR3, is DGGITQSPKYLFRKEGQNVTLSCEQNLNHDAMYWYRQDPGQGLRLIYYSQIVNDFQKGDIAEGYSVSREKKESFPLTVTSAQKNPTAFYLCASSSVGSGANVLTFGAGSRLTVL.

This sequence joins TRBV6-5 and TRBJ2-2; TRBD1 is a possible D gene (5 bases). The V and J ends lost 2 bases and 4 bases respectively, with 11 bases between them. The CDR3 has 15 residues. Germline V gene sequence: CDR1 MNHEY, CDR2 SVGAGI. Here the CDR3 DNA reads TGTGCCAGCAGTTACACGATAGGGGCCACCGGGGAGCTGTTTTTT. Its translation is CASSYTIGATGELFF.

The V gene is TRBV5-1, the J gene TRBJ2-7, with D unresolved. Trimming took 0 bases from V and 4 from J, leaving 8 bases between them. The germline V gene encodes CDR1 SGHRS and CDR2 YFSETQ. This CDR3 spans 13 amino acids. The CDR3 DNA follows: TGCGCCAGCAGCTTGGACGTAAGTTACGAGCAGTACTTC. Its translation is CASSLDVSYEQYF.

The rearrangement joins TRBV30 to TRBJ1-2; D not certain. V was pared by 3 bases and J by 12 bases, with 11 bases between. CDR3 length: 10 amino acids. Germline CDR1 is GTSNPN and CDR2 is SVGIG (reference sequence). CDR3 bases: TGTGCCTGGAGCGCCTCGGTGAACACCTTC. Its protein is CAWSASVNTF.

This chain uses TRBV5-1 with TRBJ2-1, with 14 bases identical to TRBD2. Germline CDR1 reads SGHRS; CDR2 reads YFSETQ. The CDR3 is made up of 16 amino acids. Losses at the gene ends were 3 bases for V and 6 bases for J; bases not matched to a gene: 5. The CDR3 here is CASSSEGLAGVNEQFF. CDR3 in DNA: TGCGCCAGCAGCTCGGAGGGACTAGCGGGAGTCAATGAGCAGTTCTTC.

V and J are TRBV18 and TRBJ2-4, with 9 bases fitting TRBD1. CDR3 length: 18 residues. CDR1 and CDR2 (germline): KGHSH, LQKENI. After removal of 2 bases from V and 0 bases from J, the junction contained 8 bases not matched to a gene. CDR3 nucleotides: TGTGCCAGCTCACCAAGGGGACAGGGACCGATAGCCAAAAACATTCAGTACTTC. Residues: CASSPRGQGPIAKNIQYF.

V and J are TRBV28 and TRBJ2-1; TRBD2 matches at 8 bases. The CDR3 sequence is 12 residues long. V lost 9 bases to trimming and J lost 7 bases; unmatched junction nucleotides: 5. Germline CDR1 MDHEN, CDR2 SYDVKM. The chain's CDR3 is CASSSGSNEQFF. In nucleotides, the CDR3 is TGTGCCAGTTCGAGCGGGAGTAATGAGCAGTTCTTC. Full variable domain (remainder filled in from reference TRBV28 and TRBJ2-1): DVKVTQSSRYLVKRTGEKVFLECVQDMDHENMFWYRQDPGLGLRLIYFSYDVKMKEKGDIPEGYSVSREKKERFSLILESASTNQTSMYLCASSSGSNEQFFGPGTRLTVL.

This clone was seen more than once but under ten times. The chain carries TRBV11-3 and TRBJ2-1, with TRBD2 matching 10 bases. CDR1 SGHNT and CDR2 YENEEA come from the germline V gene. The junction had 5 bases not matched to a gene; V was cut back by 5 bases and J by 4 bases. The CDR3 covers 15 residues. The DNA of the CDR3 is TGTGCCAGCAGCCTGCTAGCGGGAGTGTACAATGAGCAGTTCTTC. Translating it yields CASSLLAGVYNEQFF.

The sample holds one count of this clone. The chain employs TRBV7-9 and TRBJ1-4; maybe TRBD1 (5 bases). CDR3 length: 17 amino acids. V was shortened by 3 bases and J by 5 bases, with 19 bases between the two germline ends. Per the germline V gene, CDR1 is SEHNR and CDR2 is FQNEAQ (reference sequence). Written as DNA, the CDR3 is TGTGCCAGCAGCTTCCCGGGGGACCGACCCACGAATGAAAAACTGTTTTTT. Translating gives CASSFPGDRPTNEKLFF.

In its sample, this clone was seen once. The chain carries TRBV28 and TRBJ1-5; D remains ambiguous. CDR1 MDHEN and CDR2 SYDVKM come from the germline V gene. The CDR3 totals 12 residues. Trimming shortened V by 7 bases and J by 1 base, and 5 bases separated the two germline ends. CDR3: CASTISNQPQHF. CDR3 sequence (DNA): TGTGCCAGCACAATCAGCAATCAGCCCCAGCATTTT. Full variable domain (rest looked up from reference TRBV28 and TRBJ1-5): DVKVTQSSRYLVKRTGEKVFLECVQDMDHENMFWYRQDPGLGLRLIYFSYDVKMKEKGDIPEGYSVSREKKERFSLILESASTNQTSMYLCASTISNQPQHFGDGTRLSIL.

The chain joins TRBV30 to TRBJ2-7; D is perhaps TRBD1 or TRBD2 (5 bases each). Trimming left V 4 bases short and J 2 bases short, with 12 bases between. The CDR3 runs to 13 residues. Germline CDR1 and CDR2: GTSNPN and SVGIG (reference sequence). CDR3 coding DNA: TGTGCCTGGAACCGGGACGGTCCCTACGAGCAGTACTTC. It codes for CAWNRDGPYEQYF.

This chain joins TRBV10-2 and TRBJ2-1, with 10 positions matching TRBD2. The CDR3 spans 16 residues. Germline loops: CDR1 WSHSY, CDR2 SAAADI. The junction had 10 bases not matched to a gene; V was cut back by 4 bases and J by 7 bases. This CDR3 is CASSGTSGTTRNEQFF. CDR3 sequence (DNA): TGCGCCAGCAGTGGTACTAGCGGGACCACCAGGAATGAGCAGTTCTTC.

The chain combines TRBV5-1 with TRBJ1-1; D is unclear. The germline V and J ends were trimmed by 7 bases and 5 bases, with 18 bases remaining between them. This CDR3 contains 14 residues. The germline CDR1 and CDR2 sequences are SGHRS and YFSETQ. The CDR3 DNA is TGCGCCAGCTCCCTGGATGGGATCAAGACTGAAGCTTTCTTT. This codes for CASSLDGIKTEAFF.

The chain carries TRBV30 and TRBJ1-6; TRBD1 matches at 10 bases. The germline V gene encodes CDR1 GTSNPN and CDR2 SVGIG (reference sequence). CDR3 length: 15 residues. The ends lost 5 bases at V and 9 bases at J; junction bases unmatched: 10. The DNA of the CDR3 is TGTGCCTGGCGCCGGGACAGGGGAAGTGGTTCACCCCTCCACTTT. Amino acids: CAWRRDRGSGSPLHF.

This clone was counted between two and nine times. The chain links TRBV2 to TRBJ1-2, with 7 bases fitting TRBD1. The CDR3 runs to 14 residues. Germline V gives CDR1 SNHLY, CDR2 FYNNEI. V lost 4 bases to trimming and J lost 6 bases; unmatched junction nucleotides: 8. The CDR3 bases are TGTGCCAGCAGTGCCAGGGGGGCGCCGAATGGCTACACCTTC. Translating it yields CASSARGAPNGYTF.

CDR3 sequence: CASSLWDYNEQFF. CDR3 sequence (DNA): TGTGCCAGCAGCTTGTGGGACTACAATGAGCAGTTCTTC. This chain uses TRBV7-9 with TRBJ2-1; D gene uncertain. V was shortened by 3 bases and J by 3 bases, with 6 bases between the two germline ends. The CDR3 extends over 13 amino acids. Germline CDR1 is SEHNR and CDR2 is FQNEAQ (reference sequence).

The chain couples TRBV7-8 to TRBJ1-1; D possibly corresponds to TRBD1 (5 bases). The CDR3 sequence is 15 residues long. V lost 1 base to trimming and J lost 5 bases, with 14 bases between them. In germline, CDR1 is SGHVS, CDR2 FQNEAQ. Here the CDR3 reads CASSLVPSRGTEAFF. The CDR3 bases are TGTGCCAGCAGCTTAGTGCCCTCGCGGGGGACTGAAGCTTTCTTT.

The DNA for the CDR3 is TGTGCCAGCTTAAGGACTAGCGACACAGATACGCAGTATTTT. Translating gives CASLRTSDTDTQYF. The rearrangement links TRBV18 to TRBJ2-3; 9 bases map to TRBD2. The germline V gene has CDR1 KGHSH and CDR2 LQKENI. V lost 7 bases, J lost 2 bases, and 4 bases stayed unmatched. The CDR3 is 14 amino acids.

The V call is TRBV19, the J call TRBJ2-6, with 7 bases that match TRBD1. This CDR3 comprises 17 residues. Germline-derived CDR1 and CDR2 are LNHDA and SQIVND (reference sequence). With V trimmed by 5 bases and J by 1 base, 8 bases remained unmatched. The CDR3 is CASSGQAYLSGANVLTF. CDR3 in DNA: TGTGCCAGTAGTGGACAGGCCTACTTATCTGGGGCCAACGTCCTGACTTTC.

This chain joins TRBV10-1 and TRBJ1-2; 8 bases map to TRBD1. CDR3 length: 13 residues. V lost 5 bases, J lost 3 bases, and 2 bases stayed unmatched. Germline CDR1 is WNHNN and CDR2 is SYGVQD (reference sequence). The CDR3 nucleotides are TGCGCCAGCAGTCGGACAGGGTACTATGGCTACACCTTC. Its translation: CASSRTGYYGYTF.

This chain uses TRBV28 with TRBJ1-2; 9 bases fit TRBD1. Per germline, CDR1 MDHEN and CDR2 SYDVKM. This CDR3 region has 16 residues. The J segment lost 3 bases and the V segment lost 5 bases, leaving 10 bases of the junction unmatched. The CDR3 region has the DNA TGTGCCAGCAGTGCTTACTACAGGGGGCAGGACTATGGCTACACCTTC. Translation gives CASSAYYRGQDYGYTF.

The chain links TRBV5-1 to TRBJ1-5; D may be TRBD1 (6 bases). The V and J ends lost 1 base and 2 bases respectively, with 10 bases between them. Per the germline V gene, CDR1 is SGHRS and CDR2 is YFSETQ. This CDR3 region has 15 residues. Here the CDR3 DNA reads TGCGCCAGCAGCTTGAGTTCAGGGGGCAATCAGCCCCAGCATTTT. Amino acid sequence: CASSLSSGGNQPQHF.

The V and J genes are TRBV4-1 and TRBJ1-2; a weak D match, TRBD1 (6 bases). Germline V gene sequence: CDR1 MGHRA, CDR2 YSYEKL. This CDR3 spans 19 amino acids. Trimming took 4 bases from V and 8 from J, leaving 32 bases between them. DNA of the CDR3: TGCGCCAGCAGCCGAACATTTACAGGGATTCTTGAATTGATCATCGGCTACACCTTC. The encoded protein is CASSRTFTGILELIIGYTF.

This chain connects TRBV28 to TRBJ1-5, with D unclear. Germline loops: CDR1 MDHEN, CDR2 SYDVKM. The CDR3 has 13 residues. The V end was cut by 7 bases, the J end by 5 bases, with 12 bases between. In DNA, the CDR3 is TGTGCCAGCAAGGGCACCGCATATCAGCCCCAGCATTTT. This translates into CASKGTAYQPQHF.

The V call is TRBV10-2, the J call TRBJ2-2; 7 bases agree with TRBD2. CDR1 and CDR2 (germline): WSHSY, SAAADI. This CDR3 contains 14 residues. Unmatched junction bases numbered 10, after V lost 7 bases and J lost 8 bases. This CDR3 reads CASTHAGVGGELFF. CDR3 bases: TGCGCCAGCACACATGCGGGGGTTGGTGGGGAGCTGTTTTTT.